The 26 T cell receptor beta chains given below trace back to one sample, sequenced in a study of cytomegalovirus exposure and HLA in healthy donors. Vbeta (60) and Jbeta (13) primers were used in the PCR. Clones were sequenced by immunoSEQ multiplex PCR, and TCRdb holds only the in-frame ones, with some missing. The specimen's table records some 130,000 clones. The sample comprised PBMCs. All receptors come from a woman in her thirties or forties in good health and CMV-seropositive.

The chain has TRBV6-5 and TRBJ2-1, with 10 bases identical to TRBD1. Trimming cost V 5 bases and J 2 bases; bases outside gene matches: 3. The CDR3 runs 15 residues. Germline V gives CDR1 MNHEY, CDR2 SVGAGI. In DNA form, the CDR3 reads TGTGCCAGCAGTCAAGGGACAGGGGCCTACAATGAGCAGTTCTTC. Its protein product is CASSQGTGAYNEQFF.

The chain joins TRBV30 to TRBJ2-5; 7 bases line up with TRBD2. Germline CDR1 is GTSNPN and CDR2 is SVGIG (reference sequence). The CDR3 has 13 amino acids. V shed 0 bases and J 4 bases; nucleotides not matched to a gene: 2. CDR3 sequence reads: CAWSVVAGETQYF. Written as DNA, the CDR3 is TGTGCCTGGAGTGTAGTAGCGGGAGAGACCCAGTACTTC.

The genes are TRBV7-6 and TRBJ2-6; 7 bases align to TRBD2. Trimming cost V 5 bases and J 0 bases; bases outside gene matches: 1. The germline gives CDR1 SGHVS, CDR2 FNYEAQ. The CDR3 extends over 15 amino acids. The CDR3 reads CASSQRGSGANVLTF. The CDR3 coding sequence is TGTGCCAGCAGCCAGCGGGGCTCTGGGGCCAACGTCCTGACTTTC.

This chain links TRBV5-4 with TRBJ2-4; 8 nucleotides match TRBD2. J was trimmed by 8 bases and V by 4 bases; bases with no gene match: 11. The CDR3 sequence is 15 residues long. Germline loops: CDR1 SGHNT, CDR2 YYREEE (reference sequence). The chain's CDR3 is CASSPRGGGGHIQYF. CDR3 DNA sequence: TGTGCCAGCAGCCCGAGGGGAGGCGGGGGGCACATTCAGTACTTC.

The chain has TRBV5-5 and TRBJ1-1, with 9 bases fitting TRBD1. The ends lost 4 bases at V and 11 bases at J; junction bases unmatched: 6. This CDR3 region has 12 residues. The V gene's germline CDR1 is SGHKS and CDR2 YYEKEE (reference sequence). CDR3 in DNA: TGTGCCAGCAGCCCCCGGGACAGGGCGGCTTTCTTT. It specifies CASSPRDRAAFF.

This rearrangement joins TRBV10-3 to TRBJ2-3; 11 bases line up with TRBD2. Unmatched junction bases numbered 6, after V lost 9 bases and J lost 4 bases. Germline CDR1 ENHRY, CDR2 SYGVKD. The CDR3 totals 14 residues. The CDR3 loop is CAIQVAGGADTQYF. CDR3 nucleotides: TGTGCCATTCAGGTAGCGGGAGGGGCAGATACGCAGTATTTT.

The J gene is TRBJ2-7, the V gene TRBV7-2, with 7 bases aligning to TRBD2. Germline CDR1 and CDR2: SGHTA and FQGNSA. This CDR3 is built from 16 residues. The J segment lost 0 bases and the V segment lost 2 bases, leaving 7 bases of the junction unmatched. Here the CDR3 reads CASSLSSGASSYEQYF. The CDR3 region has the DNA TGTGCCAGCAGCTTATCTAGCGGTGCTAGCTCCTACGAGCAGTACTTC. Full variable domain (rest looked up from reference TRBV7-2 and TRBJ2-7): GAGVSQSPSNKVTEKGKDVELRCDPISGHTALYWYRQSLGQGLEFLIYFQGNSAPDKSGLPSDRFSAERTGGSVSTLTIQRTQQEDSAVYLCASSLSSGASSYEQYFGPGTRLTVT.

This chain connects TRBV14 to TRBJ2-1; 7 bases align to TRBD2. Germline V gives CDR1 SGHDN, CDR2 FVKESK. This CDR3 is 16 amino acids long. J gave up 10 bases and V 0 bases, and 12 bases lay outside the gene matches. The CDR3 DNA follows: TGTGCCAGCAGCCAAGAGTCGGGGAGGGCCGGCATAGAGCAGTTCTTC. Translating gives CASSQESGRAGIEQFF.

The CDR3: CASSGSQGIETQYF. DNA of the CDR3: TGTGCCAGCAGCGGGTCCCAGGGGATAGAGACCCAGTACTTC. This chain links TRBV9 with TRBJ2-5, with a tentative D call TRBD1 (6 bases). The CDR3 length is 14 residues. V was trimmed by 3 bases and J by 4 bases, leaving 13 bases between them. The germline V gene encodes CDR1 SGDLS and CDR2 YYNGEE. The full variable domain, rest sourced from reference TRBV9 and TRBJ2-5, is DSGVTQTPKHLITATGQRVTLRCSPRSGDLSVYWYQQSLDQGLQFLIQYYNGEERAKGNILERFSAQQFPDLHSELNLSSLELGDSALYFCASSGSQGIETQYFGPGTRLLVL.

The genes are TRBV7-2 and TRBJ2-7; tentative D call: TRBD1 (6 bases). Germline V gene lookup returns CDR1 SGHTA and CDR2 FQGNSA. The CDR3 runs to 13 residues. Trimming removed 4 bases from V and 4 bases from J, with 11 bases in between. The CDR3: CASSSWTEYEQYF. The CDR3 coding sequence is TGTGCCAGCAGCTCATGGACAGAATACGAGCAGTACTTC.

Comment on this clone: The junction departs from germline at one end; a sequencing error may be responsible. Other DNA sequences from this sample encode an identical CDR3 as well. The chain joins TRBV15 to TRBJ2-7; D is undetermined. The CDR3 extends over 13 amino acids. Germline V CDR1 and CDR2: LNHNV, YYDKDF (reference sequence). Here the CDR3 DNA reads TGTGCCACCAGCCGAGACAACTCCTACGAGCAGTACTTC. This translates into CATSRDNSYEQYF.

DNA for the CDR3: TGTGCCACTACCTGGGGCGGAACATACACCGGGGAGCTGTTTTTT. Protein sequence: CATTWGGTYTGELFF. This chain joins TRBV6-1 and TRBJ2-2, with D possibly being TRBD1 (5 bases). V lost 10 bases to trimming and J lost 3 bases, with 18 bases between them. This CDR3 is 15 amino acids long. In germline, CDR1 is MNHNS, CDR2 SASEGT.

The CDR3 spells CASSYSDRVNEKLFF. The CDR3 nucleotides read TGTGCCAGCAGTTACTCGGACAGGGTTAATGAAAAACTGTTTTTT. The gene calls are TRBV6-5 and TRBJ1-4; 8 bases are a match to TRBD1. The germline gives CDR1 MNHEY, CDR2 SVGAGI. The trim removed 0 bases at V and 4 bases at J, leaving 1 base unmatched. The CDR3 runs to 15 residues.

This rearrangement joins TRBV28 to TRBJ2-1; TRBD1 matches 8 bases. This CDR3 has 13 amino acids. Germline V gene sequence: CDR1 MDHEN, CDR2 SYDVKM. CDR3 nucleotides: TGTGTAAGCGGGCAGGGGGCGCGAAATGAGCAGTTCTTC. It encodes CVSGQGARNEQFF.

This chain joins TRBV5-1 and TRBJ2-4; 12 positions match TRBD2. V was clipped by 3 bases and J by 9 bases; unmatched bases: 7. The CDR3 totals 15 residues. Germline V gene data show CDR1 as SGHRS and CDR2 as YFSETQ. CDR3 in DNA: TGCGCCAGCAGCTCGACTAGCGGGGGTAGGAGCATTCAGTACTTC. It is translated as CASSSTSGGRSIQYF.

The chain employs TRBV11-2 and TRBJ2-1; 10 nucleotides line up with TRBD1. There are 17 residues in the CDR3. V trimming: 8 bases; J trimming: 0 bases; junction bases outside the gene matches: 10. Germline lookup yields CDR1 SGHAT and CDR2 FQNNGV. The CDR3 DNA is TGTGCCAGCTCGGGACAGGGGAGCCCTAGCTCCTACAATGAGCAGTTCTTC. It yields the protein CASSGQGSPSSYNEQFF.

CDR3 sequence: CASSQGTSGSKDEQFF. CDR3 nucleotide sequence: TGTGCCAGCAGCCAAGGCACTAGCGGGAGTAAGGATGAGCAGTTCTTC. The rearrangement uses TRBV4-2 and TRBJ2-1, with TRBD2 matching 11 bases. The CDR3 has 16 residues. Germline V gives CDR1 LGHNA, CDR2 YNFKEQ. Trimming removed 1 base from V and 8 bases from J; junction bases left unmatched: 7.

The chain links TRBV4-3 to TRBJ2-1, with 9 bases matching TRBD2. V was pared by 4 bases and J by 5 bases, with 3 bases of the junction left unmatched. The CDR3 runs to 14 residues. Germline V gives CDR1 LGHNA, CDR2 YSLEER. CDR3 sequence reads: CASSLAGDDNEQFF. CDR3 nucleotide sequence: TGCGCCAGCAGCCTAGCGGGAGACGACAATGAGCAGTTCTTC.

V and J are TRBV11-2 and TRBJ2-2, with 8 bases identical to TRBD2. The CDR3 runs 16 residues. Germline V gives CDR1 SGHAT, CDR2 FQNNGV. With V trimmed by 3 bases and J by 3 bases, 6 bases remained unmatched. The CDR3, as DNA: TGTGCCAGCAGCTTTAGCGGGGTGCCCCACACCGGGGAGCTGTTTTTT. Its translation: CASSFSGVPHTGELFF. Full variable domain (missing parts from reference TRBV11-2 and TRBJ2-2): EAGVAQSPRYKIIEKRQSVAFWCNPISGHATLYWYQQILGQGPKLLIQFQNNGVVDDSQLPKDRFSAERLKGVDSTLKIQPAKLEDSAVYLCASSFSGVPHTGELFFGEGSRLTVL.

This chain uses TRBV7-2 with TRBJ1-3; 9 bases fit TRBD1. This CDR3 spans 18 amino acids. V shed 4 bases, J shed 0 bases, and the junction held 10 bases outside the gene matches. CDR1 and CDR2 from the germline V gene are SGHTA and FQGNSA. The CDR3 nucleotides are TGTGCCAGCAGCTCATACTTAGGGGGACAGGGCTCTGGAAACACCATATATTTT. Translation gives CASSSYLGGQGSGNTIYF.

The V call is TRBV27, the J call TRBJ1-1; D is possibly TRBD1 (6 bases). Germline V gives CDR1 MNHEY, CDR2 SMNVEV (reference sequence). V was clipped by 3 bases and J by 3 bases, with 11 bases between them. The CDR3 spans 14 residues. CDR3 nucleotide sequence: TGTGCCAGCAGTTTCGGGGGGCCCTACACTGAAGCTTTCTTT. As protein: CASSFGGPYTEAFF.

This chain uses TRBV2 with TRBJ1-2; TRBD1 matches at 7 bases. Germline V lookup: CDR1 SNHLY, CDR2 FYNNEI. V lost 10 bases to trimming and J lost 0 bases; unmatched junction nucleotides: 5. This CDR3 is built from 13 residues. The CDR3 sequence: CAKPGQSNYGYTF. Written as DNA, the CDR3 is TGTGCCAAGCCGGGACAGTCTAACTATGGCTACACCTTC.

The genes are TRBV5-4 and TRBJ1-1; D unresolved. V shed 2 bases and J shed 5 bases, with 7 bases lying between them. This CDR3 has 12 residues. From germline, CDR1 is SGHNT and CDR2 YYREEE (reference sequence). The CDR3 spells CASSFRGTEAFF. In DNA form, the CDR3 reads TGTGCCAGCAGCTTTCGGGGAACTGAAGCTTTCTTT.

This chain uses TRBV28 with TRBJ2-7; possibly TRBD2 for D (7 bases). The ends were cut back, 2 bases at V and 7 bases at J, with 18 bases in the middle. Germline CDR1 is MDHEN and CDR2 is SYDVKM. This CDR3 is built from 15 residues. The CDR3 coding sequence is TGTGCCAGCAGTTTAGAGTCTGCGGGGGCACGGGAGCAGTACTTC. Residues: CASSLESAGAREQYF.

The chain couples TRBV7-9 to TRBJ2-5; 8 bases match TRBD2. This CDR3 region has 14 residues. Losses at the gene ends were 5 bases for V and 5 bases for J; bases not matched to a gene: 7. Germline assignment: CDR1 SEHNR and CDR2 FQNEAQ (reference sequence). The CDR3 loop is CASSPGLAAETQYF. The CDR3 DNA follows: TGTGCCAGCAGCCCTGGACTAGCTGCGGAGACCCAGTACTTC.

The chain uses TRBV5-1 and TRBJ1-2, with D possibly being TRBD1 (5 bases). With 4 bases removed from V and 6 bases from J, the gap between germline ends came to 13 bases. Germline values: CDR1 SGHRS, CDR2 YFSETQ. This CDR3 contains 13 residues. This chain's CDR3 is CASSRRGIDGYTF. Written as DNA, the CDR3 is TGCGCCAGCAGCCGACGGGGGATCGATGGCTACACCTTC. Combining the CDR3 with reference TRBV5-1 and TRBJ1-2 gives the whole variable domain KAGVTQTPRYLIKTRGQQVTLSCSPISGHRSVSWYQQTPGQGLQFLFEYFSETQRNKGNFPGRFSGRQFSNSRSEMNVSTLELGDSALYLCASSRRGIDGYTFGSGTRLTVV.